What follows is one T cell receptor (beta chain) and its context. The antigen remains unidentified. With 0 bases clipped from V and 3 bases from J, the junction kept 4 bases outside the gene matches. This CDR3 contains 15 residues. Germline CDR1 LNHNV, CDR2 YYDKDF (reference sequence). Profiles of TCR beta VDJ and CDR3 were generated from a genomic DNA template. TCRdb redid the calling of the reads with MiXCR, one entry per CDR3 protein. Of some 45,000 distinct CDR3 sequences in the sample, 68% were seen once. The sample comes from a study of CD8+CD57+ T cells in acquired aplastic anemia. Looking at the study overall: Across the sorted CD4+ and CD8+ cells, DNA amounts averaged 3.2 ug. Healthy donor CD4+ cell samples had a mean of roughly 9.9 million reads.

General study results and limits: CD8+ Simpson's diversity in patients was not significantly different from that in controls. Overlapping CD8+ CDR3 repertoires of patients and controls contained nearly 30 shared sequences.

What was sequenced was sorted CD4+, CD8+, or CD8+CD57+ T cells (not recorded which) from PBMCs. The TCR was taken from a human donor in good health, serving as a control. The chain has TRBV15 and TRBJ2-7; 8 bases match TRBD1. The CDR3 DNA follows: TGTGCCACCAGCAGAGAACCAGGGGGCTACTACGAGCAGTACTTC. This sequence encodes CATSREPGGYYEQYF.